Below, one T cell receptor beta chain is given with its context. TCRdb re-called the PCR reads through MiXCR, storing one row per CDR3 protein. The sample holds some 11,000 distinct CDR3 sequences, 50% to 60% seen once. Localized lung adenocarcinoma, a non-small cell lung cancer, affected the donors. The CDR3 consists of 16 residues. Germline CDR1 is MNHEY and CDR2 is SVGAGI. The sample comes from a study of CD4 and CD8 cells across lung adenocarcinoma regions. The chain links TRBV6-5 to TRBJ2-1; 13 bases fit TRBD2. Gene TRBJ2-7 matches the end of the DNA better, so the J call may be wrong. The clonotype comes from a male donor with lung adenocarcinoma. The CD4 and CD8 labels of this study may be unreliable. The sequenced sample consisted of CD8+ T cells from the margin of a lung tumor. Written as DNA, the CDR3 is TGTGCCAGCAGTTACCGGACTAGCGGGAGAAATTCTGTGCAGTACTTC. Translated, it gives CASSYRTSGRNSVQYF.